This T cell receptor beta chain was found in a study of T-cell reconstitution after alpha-beta-depleted transplantation in children. The TCRbeta library incorporated unique molecular identifiers. TCRdb reprocessed the PCR reads via MiXCR and lists one record per CDR3 protein. The sample yields about 640,000 distinct CDR3 sequences, roughly 13% seen once. This CDR3 has 14 amino acids. Trimming stripped 0 bases from V and 3 bases from J, with 7 bases between. Germline lookup yields CDR1 SGHRS and CDR2 YFSETQ. Study-level points and caveats: It was newly produced T cells that mostly accounted for T-cell counts and diversity one year after transplant. Some patients owed their high day-60 TCRbeta diversity to surviving recipient T cells and thymic progenitors.

Worth noting for this clonotype: Its target is unknown.

The chain combines TRBV5-1 with TRBJ2-4; D is unresolved. Material: PBMCs, mostly from graft donor cells, obtained 360 days after TCRalphabeta/CD19-depleted stem cell transplant. This receptor was obtained from a male patient under 18 who had a stem cell transplant for acute myeloid leukemia, so the T cells may come from the graft donor. The CDR3 protein is CASSLDKVKNIQYF. The CDR3 coding sequence is TGCGCCAGCAGCTTGGACAAAGTCAAAAACATTCAGTACTTC.